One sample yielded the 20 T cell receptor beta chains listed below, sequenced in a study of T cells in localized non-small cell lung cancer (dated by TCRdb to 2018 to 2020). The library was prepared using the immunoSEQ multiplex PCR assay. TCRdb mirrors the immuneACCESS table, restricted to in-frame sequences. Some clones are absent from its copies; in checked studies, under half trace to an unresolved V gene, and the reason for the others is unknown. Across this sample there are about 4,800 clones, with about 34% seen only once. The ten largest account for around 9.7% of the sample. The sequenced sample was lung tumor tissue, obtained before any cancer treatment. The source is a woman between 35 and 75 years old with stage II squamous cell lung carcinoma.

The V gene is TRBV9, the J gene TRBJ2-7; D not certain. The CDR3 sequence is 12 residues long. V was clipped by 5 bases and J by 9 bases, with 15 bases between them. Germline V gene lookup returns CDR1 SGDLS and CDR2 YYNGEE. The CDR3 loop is CASSEIVRVQYF. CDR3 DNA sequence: TGTGCCAGCAGTGAAATAGTCCGTGTGCAGTACTTC.

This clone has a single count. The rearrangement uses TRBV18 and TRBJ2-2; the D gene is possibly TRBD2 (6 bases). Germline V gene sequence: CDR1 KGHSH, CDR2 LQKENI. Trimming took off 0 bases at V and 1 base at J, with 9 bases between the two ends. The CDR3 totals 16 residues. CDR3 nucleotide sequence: TGTGCCAGCTCACCACCAACGGGACTGAACACCGGGGAGCTGTTTTTT. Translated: CASSPPTGLNTGELFF.

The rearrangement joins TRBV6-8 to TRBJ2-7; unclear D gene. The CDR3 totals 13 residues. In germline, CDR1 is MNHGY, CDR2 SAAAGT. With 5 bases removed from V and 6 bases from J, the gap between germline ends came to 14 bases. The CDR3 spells CASSDPFSREQYF. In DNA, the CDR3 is TGTGCCAGCAGTGACCCTTTTTCACGCGAGCAGTACTTC.

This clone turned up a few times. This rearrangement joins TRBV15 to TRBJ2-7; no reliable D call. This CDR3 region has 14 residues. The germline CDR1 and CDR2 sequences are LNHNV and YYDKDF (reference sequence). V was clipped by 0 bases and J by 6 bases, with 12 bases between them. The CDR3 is CATSRDLWGTEQYF. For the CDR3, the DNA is TGTGCCACCAGCAGAGATCTATGGGGAACCGAGCAGTACTTC.

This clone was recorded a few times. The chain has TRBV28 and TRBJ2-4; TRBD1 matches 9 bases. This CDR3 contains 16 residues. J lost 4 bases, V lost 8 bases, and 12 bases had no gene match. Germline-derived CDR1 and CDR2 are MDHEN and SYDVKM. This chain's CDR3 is CASHSPGQGEKNIQYF. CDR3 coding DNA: TGTGCCAGCCACTCCCCGGGACAGGGAGAGAAAAACATTCAGTACTTC.

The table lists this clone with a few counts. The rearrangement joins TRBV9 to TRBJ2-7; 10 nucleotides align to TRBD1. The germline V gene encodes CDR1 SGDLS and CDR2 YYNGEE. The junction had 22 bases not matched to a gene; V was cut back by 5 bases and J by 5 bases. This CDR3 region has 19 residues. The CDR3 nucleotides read TGTGCCAGCAGTCGTAGGTCAGGACAGGGGGTTTGGCGCGAGGACGAGCAGTACTTC. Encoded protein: CASSRRSGQGVWREDEQYF.

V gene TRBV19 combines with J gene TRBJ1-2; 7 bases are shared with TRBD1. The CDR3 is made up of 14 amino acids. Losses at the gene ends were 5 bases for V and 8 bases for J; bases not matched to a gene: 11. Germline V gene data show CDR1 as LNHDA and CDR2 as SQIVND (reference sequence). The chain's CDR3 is CASSPTGPVAGYTF. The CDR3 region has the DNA TGTGCCAGTAGTCCGACAGGGCCGGTCGCAGGCTACACCTTC.

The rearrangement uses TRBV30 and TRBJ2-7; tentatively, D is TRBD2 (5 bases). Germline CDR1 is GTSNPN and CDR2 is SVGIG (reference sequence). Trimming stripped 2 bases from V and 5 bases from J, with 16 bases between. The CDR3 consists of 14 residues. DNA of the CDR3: TGTGCCTGGAGTACAACTCCTAGCTTCCACGAGCAGTACTTC. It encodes CAWSTTPSFHEQYF. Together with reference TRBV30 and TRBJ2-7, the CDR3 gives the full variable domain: SQTIHQWPATLVQPVGSPLSLECTVEGTSNPNLYWYRQAAGRGLQLLFYSVGIGQISSEVPQNLSASRPQDRQFILSSKKLLLSDSGFYLCAWSTTPSFHEQYFGPGTRLTVT.

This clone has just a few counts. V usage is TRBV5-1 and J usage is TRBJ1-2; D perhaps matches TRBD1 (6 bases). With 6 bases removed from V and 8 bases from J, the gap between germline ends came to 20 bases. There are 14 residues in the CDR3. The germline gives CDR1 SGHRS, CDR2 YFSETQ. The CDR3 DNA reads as TGCGCCAGCAACGATGAGGGGGGAAGGCGAGGCTACACCTTC. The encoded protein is CASNDEGGRRGYTF.

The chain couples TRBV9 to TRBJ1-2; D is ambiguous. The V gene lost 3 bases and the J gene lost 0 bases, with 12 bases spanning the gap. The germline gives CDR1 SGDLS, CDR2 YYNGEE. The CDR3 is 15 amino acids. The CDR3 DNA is TGTGCCAGCAGCGCTACCGGCCGCTCTAACTATGGCTACACCTTC. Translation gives CASSATGRSNYGYTF.

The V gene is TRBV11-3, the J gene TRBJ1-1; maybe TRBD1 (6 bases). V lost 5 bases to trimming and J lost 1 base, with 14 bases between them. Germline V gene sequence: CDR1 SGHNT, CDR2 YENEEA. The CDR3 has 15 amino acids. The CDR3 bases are TGTGCCAGCAGCCTTGACAGGACGGCGAACACTGAAGCTTTCTTT. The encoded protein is CASSLDRTANTEAFF.

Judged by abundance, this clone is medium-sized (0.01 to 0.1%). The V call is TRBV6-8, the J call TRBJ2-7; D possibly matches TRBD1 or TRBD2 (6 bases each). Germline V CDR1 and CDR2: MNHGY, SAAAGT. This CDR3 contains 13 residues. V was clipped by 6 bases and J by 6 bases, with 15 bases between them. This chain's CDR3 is CASRHSQGGEQYF. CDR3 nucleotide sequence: TGTGCCAGCAGGCACTCACAGGGAGGCGAGCAGTACTTC.

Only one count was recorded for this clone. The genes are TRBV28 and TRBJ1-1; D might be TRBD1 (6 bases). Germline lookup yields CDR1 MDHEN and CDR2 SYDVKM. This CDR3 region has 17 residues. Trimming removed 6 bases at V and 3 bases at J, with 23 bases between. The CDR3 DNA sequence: TGTGCCAGCAGGGGACTCTCAGGGGAGGGATCGGACACTGAAGCTTTCTTT. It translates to CASRGLSGEGSDTEAFF. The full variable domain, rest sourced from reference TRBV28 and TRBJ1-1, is DVKVTQSSRYLVKRTGEKVFLECVQDMDHENMFWYRQDPGLGLRLIYFSYDVKMKEKGDIPEGYSVSREKKERFSLILESASTNQTSMYLCASRGLSGEGSDTEAFFGQGTRLTVV.

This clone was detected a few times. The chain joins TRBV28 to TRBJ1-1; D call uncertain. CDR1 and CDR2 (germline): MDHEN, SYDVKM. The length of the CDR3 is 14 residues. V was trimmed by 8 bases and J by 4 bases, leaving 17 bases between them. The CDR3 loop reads CASRYTSKSTEAFF. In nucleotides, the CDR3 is TGTGCCAGCCGCTACACGTCCAAGAGCACTGAAGCTTTCTTT.

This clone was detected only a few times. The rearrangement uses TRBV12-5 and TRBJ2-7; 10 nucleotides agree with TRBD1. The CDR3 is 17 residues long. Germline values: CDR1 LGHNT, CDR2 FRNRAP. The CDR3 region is CASTPSLGQGQYYEQYF. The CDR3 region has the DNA TGTGCCAGCACCCCTTCTTTGGGACAGGGGCAATACTACGAGCAGTACTTC.

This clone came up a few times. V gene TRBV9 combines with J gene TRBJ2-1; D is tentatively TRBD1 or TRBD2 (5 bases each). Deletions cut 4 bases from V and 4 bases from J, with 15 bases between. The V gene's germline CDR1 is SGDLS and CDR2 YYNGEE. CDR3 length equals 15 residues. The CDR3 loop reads CASSPSSGPYNEQFF. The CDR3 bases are TGTGCCAGCAGCCCCTCCTCGGGACCTTACAATGAGCAGTTCTTC.

CDR3 loop: CASSLFRAGTQETQYF. CDR3 coding DNA: TGTGCCAGCAGTTTATTTCGTGCCGGGACCCAAGAGACCCAGTACTTC. The chain has TRBV28 and TRBJ2-5; possibly TRBD1 or TRBD2 for D (5 bases each). The CDR3 has 16 amino acids. V dropped 1 base and J dropped 1 base, with 13 bases sitting between them. Germline CDR1 is MDHEN and CDR2 is SYDVKM.

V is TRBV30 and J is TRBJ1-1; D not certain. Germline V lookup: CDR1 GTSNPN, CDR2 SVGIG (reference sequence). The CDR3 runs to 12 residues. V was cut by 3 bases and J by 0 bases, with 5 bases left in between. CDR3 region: CAWSGLNTEAFF. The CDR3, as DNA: TGTGCCTGGAGCGGTTTGAACACTGAAGCTTTCTTT.

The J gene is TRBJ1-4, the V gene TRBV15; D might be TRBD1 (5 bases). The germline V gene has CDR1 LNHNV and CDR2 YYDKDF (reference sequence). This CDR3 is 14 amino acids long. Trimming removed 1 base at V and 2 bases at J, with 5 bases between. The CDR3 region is CATSRAGTNEKLFF. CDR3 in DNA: TGTGCCACCAGCAGAGCAGGGACTAATGAAAAACTGTTTTTT.

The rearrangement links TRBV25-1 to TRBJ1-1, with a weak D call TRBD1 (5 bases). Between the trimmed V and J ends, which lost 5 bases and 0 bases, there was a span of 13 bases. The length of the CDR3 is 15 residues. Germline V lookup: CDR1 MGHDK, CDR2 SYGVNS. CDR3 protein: CASSPRATVNTEAFF. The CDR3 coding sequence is TGTGCCAGCAGTCCCAGGGCGACCGTGAACACTGAAGCTTTCTTT.